This T cell receptor (beta chain) comes out of a study of patients and donors after allogeneic stem cell transplantation (dated by TCRdb to about 2020). Taken from cysteine to phenylalanine, the CDR3 has 15 residues. Here the CDR3 DNA is all that survives: 45 bases in frame from base 1. CDR1 LGHDT and CDR2 YNNKEL were looked up in the germline V gene (reference sequence). Trimming takes 0 bases from V and 4 bases from J, and the germline ends sit 10 bases apart. Library preparation employed RT-PCR. Sequencer: NextSeq 550. The raw public data were reprocessed by TCRdb itself: fastp quality trimming at Q25, MiXCR clonotype calling, in-frame beta chains only. Rows are unified per CDR3 protein, each entry keeping the most common DNA and genes. Across this sample there are fewer than 500,000 distinct CDR3 sequences, with 16% seen only once. Jointly, the top ten make up roughly 7% of the sample. This clonotype was seen more than once but under ten times. Its cognate antigen has yet to be identified. The input lacks base qualities; no much larger clone sits a single base away.

The chain links TRBV3-1 with TRBJ1-5, with the identity of the D gene unclear. The receptor was derived from a human donor who was either an allogeneic HSCT recipient or a stem cell or donor lymphocyte infusion donor (not recorded which). It is not recorded whose cells these are; they may come from a transplant donor. Material for sequencing was blood, either unsorted or a sorted T cell fraction (not recorded which). The CDR3 region reads CASSQDGNFNQPQHF. The DNA is as follows: TGTGCCAGCAGCCAAGACGGGAATTTTAATCAGCCCCAGCATTTT.